This T cell receptor (beta chain) was captured by sequencing in a study of shared clonotypes between healthy human individuals. Measured with immunoSEQ multiplex PCR; TCRdb has only the in-frame clones, and not every one. The sample has 650,000 to 700,000 clones, 90% seen once. The CDR3 loop spans 14 amino acids. V was cut by 2 bases and J by 3 bases, with 10 bases left in between. Germline CDR1 reads SGHTA; CDR2 reads FQGNSA. This clone was recorded once. This TCR derives from a man aged 18 to 29 in good health. Some clones in this sample may be carry-over from other donors' samples. The specimen was memory CD8+ T cells from PBMCs. Subset reported: CD45RO+ cells pooled with CCR7-negative TemRA cells. The chain combines TRBV7-2 with TRBJ2-5; D unclear. CDR3 DNA: TGTGCCAGCAGCTTACGGGCTGGGGAAGAGACCCAGTACTTC. Its protein is CASSLRAGEETQYF.